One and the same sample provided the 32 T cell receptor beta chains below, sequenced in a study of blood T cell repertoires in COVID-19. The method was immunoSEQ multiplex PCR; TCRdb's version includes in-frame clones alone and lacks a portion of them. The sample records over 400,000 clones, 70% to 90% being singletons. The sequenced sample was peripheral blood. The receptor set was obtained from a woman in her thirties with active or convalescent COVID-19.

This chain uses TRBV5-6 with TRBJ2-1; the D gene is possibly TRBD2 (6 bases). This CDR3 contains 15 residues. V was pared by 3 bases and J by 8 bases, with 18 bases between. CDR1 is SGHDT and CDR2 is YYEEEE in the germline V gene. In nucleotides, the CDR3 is TGTGCCAGCAGCTCCGGGCCCACCGGGGGAGATGAGCAGTTCTTC. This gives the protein CASSSGPTGGDEQFF.

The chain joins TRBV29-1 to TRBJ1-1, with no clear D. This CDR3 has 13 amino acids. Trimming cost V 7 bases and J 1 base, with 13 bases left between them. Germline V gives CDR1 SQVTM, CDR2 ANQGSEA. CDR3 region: CSAKQNTNTEAFF. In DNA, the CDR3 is TGCAGCGCAAAACAGAATACGAACACTGAAGCTTTCTTT. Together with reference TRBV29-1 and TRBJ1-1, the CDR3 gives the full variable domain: SAVISQKPSRDICQRGTSLTIQCQVDSQVTMMFWYRQQPGQSLTLIATANQGSEATYESGFVIDKFPISRPNLTFSTLTVSNMSPEDSSIYLCSAKQNTNTEAFFGQGTRLTVV.

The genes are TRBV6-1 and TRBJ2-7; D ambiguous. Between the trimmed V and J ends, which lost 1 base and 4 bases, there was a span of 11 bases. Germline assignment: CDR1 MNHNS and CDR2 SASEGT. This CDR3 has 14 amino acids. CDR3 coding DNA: TGTGCCAGCAGTGAAGACGTAGAACTTTACGAGCAGTACTTC. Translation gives CASSEDVELYEQYF.

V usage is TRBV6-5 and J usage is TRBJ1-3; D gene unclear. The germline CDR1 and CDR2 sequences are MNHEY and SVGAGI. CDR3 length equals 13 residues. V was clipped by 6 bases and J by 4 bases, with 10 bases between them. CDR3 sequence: CASSRDGGNTIYF. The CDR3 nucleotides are TGTGCCAGCAGCCGCGACGGGGGAAACACCATATATTTT.

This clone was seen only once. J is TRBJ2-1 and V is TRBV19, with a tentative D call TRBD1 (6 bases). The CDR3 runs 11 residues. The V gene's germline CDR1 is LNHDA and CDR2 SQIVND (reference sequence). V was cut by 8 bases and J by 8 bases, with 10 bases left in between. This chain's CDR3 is CASSQGYEQFF. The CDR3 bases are TGTGCCAGTTCCCAGGGGTATGAGCAGTTCTTC.

The CDR3 loop reads CASSQDFGGGRETQYF. In DNA form, the CDR3 reads TGTGCCAGCAGCCAAGATTTCGGGGGGGGTCGAGAGACCCAGTACTTC. The J gene is TRBJ2-5, the V gene TRBV3-1 (or the pseudogene TRBV3-2), with 8 bases aligning to TRBD2. CDR3 length: 16 amino acids. With 0 bases clipped from V and 4 bases from J, the junction kept 7 bases outside the gene matches. The V gene's germline CDR1 is LGHDT and CDR2 YNNKEL (reference sequence).

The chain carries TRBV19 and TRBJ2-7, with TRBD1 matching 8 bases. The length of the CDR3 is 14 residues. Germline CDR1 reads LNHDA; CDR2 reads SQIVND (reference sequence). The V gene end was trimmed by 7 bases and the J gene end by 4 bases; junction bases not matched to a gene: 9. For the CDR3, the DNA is TGTGCCAGTATCCCAAACAGGGGGTCTTACGAGCAGTACTTC. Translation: CASIPNRGSYEQYF.

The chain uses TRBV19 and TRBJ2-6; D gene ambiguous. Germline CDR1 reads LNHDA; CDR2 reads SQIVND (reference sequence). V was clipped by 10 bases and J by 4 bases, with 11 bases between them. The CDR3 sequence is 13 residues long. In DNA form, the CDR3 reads TGTGCCACAGCCCAGGCCGGGGCCAACGTCCTGACTTTC. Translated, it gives CATAQAGANVLTF. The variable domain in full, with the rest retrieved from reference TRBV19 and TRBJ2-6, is DGGITQSPKYLFRKEGQNVTLSCEQNLNHDAMYWYRQDPGQGLRLIYYSQIVNDFQKGDIAEGYSVSREKKESFPLTVTSAQKNPTAFYLCATAQAGANVLTFGAGSRLTVL.

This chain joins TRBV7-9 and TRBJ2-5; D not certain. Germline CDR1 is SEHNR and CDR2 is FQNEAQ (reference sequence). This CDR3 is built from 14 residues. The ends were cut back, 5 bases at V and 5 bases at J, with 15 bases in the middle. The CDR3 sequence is CASSLTDNTETQYF. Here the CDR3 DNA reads TGTGCCAGCAGCCTCACAGATAATACGGAGACCCAGTACTTC.

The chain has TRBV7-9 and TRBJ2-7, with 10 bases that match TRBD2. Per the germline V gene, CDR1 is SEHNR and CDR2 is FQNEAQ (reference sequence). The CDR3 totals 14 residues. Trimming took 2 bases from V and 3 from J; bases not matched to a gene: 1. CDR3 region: CASSLSSGSYEQYF. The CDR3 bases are TGTGCCAGCAGCTTATCTAGCGGGAGCTACGAGCAGTACTTC.

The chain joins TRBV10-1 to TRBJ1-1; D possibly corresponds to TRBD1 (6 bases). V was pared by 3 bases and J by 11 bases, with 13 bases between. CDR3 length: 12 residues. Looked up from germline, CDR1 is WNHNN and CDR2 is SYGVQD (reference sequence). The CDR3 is CASSDPGGEAFF. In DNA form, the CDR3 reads TGCGCCAGCAGTGATCCGGGGGGCGAGGCTTTCTTT.

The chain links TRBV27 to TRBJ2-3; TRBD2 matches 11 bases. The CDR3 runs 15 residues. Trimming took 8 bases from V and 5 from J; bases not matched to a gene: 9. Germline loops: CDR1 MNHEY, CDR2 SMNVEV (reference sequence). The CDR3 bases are TGTGCCAGCCGCCCCCTAGCGGGGGGTTTAGATACGCAGTATTTT. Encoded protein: CASRPLAGGLDTQYF.

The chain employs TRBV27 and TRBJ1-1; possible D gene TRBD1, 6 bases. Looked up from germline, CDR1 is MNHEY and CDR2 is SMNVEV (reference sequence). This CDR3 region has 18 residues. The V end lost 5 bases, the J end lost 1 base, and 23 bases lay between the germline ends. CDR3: CASSKPSPQGVGNTEAFF. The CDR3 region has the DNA TGTGCCAGCAGTAAACCCAGTCCACAGGGAGTAGGGAACACTGAAGCTTTCTTT.

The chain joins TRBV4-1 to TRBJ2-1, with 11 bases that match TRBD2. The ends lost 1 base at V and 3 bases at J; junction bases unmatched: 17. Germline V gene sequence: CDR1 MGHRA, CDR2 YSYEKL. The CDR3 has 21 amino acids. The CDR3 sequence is CASSQVVWSTSGGDLYNEQFF. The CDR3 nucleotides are TGCGCCAGCAGCCAAGTCGTCTGGTCCACTAGCGGGGGTGATCTCTACAATGAGCAGTTCTTC.

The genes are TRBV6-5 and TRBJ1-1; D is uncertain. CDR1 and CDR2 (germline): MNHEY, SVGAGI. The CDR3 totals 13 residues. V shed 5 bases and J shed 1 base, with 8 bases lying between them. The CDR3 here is CASSISRNTEAFF. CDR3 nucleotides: TGTGCCAGCAGTATATCTAGGAACACTGAAGCTTTCTTT.

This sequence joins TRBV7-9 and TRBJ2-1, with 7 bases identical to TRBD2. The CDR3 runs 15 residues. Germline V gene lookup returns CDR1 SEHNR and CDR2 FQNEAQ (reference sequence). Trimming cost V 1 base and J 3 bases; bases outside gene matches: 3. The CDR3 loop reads CASSLDPGGYNEQFF. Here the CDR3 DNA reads TGTGCCAGCAGCTTAGATCCGGGGGGCTACAATGAGCAGTTCTTC.

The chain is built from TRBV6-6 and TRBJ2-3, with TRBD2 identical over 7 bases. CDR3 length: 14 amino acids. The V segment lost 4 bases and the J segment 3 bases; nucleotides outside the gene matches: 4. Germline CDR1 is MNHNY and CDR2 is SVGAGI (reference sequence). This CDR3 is CASSWGRVTDTQYF. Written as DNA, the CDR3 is TGTGCCAGCAGTTGGGGGAGGGTTACAGATACGCAGTATTTT.

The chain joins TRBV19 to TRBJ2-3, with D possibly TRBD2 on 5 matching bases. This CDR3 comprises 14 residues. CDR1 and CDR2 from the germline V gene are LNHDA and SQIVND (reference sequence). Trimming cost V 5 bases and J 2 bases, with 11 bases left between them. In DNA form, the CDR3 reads TGTGCCAGTAGTCCTACTAGTTACACAGATACGCAGTATTTT. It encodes CASSPTSYTDTQYF.

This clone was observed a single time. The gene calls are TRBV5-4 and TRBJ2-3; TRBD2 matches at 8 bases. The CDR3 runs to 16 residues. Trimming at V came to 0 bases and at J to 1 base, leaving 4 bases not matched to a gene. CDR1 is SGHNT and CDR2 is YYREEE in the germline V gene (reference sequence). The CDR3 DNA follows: TGTGCCAGCAGCTTGGCCCTTAGCGGGGGCACAGATACGCAGTATTTT. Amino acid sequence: CASSLALSGGTDTQYF.

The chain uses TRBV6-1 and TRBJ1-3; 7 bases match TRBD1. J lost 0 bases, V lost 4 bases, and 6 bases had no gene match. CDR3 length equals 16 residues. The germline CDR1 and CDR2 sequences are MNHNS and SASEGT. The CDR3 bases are TGTGCCAGCAGTGTTGGGACAGCCTCCTCTGGAAACACCATATATTTT. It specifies CASSVGTASSGNTIYF.

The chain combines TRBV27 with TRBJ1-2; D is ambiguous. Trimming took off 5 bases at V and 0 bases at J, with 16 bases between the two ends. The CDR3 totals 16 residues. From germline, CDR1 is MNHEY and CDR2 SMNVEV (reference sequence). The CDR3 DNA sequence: TGTGCCAGCAGTCCATCCCAGGCAGGAACTAACTATGGCTACACCTTC. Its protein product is CASSPSQAGTNYGYTF.

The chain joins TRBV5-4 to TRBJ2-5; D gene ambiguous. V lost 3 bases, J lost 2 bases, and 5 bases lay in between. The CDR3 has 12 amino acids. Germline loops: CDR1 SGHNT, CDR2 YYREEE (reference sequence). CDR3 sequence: CASSWPQETQYF. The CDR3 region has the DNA TGTGCCAGCAGCTGGCCGCAAGAGACCCAGTACTTC.

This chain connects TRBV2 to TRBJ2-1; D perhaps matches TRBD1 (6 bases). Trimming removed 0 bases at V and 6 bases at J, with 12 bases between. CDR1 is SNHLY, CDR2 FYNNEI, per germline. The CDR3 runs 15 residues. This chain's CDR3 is CASSEARVGGNEQFF. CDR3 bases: TGTGCCAGCAGTGAAGCGCGGGTAGGGGGCAATGAGCAGTTCTTC.

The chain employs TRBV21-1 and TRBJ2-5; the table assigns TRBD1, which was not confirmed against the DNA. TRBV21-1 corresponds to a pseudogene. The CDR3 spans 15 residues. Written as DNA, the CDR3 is TGTGCCAATTTCCCCGACAGGGGAACCGAAGAGACCCAGTACTTC. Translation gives CANFPDRGTEETQYF.

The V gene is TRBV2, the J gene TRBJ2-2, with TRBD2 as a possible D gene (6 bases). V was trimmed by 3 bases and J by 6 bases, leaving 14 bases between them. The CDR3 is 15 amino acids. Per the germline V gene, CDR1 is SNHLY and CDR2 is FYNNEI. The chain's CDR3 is CASSDGGTIAGELFF. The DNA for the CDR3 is TGTGCCAGCAGTGACGGGGGAACGATCGCCGGGGAGCTGTTTTTT. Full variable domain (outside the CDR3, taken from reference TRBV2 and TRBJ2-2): EPEVTQTPSHQVTQMGQEVILRCVPISNHLYFYWYRQILGQKVEFLVSFYNNEISEKSEIFDDQFSVERPDGSNFTLKIRSTKLEDSAMYFCASSDGGTIAGELFFGEGSRLTVL.

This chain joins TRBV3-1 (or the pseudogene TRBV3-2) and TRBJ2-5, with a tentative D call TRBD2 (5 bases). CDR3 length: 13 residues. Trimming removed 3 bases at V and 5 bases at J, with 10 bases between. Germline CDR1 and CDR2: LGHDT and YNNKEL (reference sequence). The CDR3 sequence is CASSQAGEETQYF. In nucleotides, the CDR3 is TGTGCCAGCAGCCAGGCCGGGGAGGAGACCCAGTACTTC.

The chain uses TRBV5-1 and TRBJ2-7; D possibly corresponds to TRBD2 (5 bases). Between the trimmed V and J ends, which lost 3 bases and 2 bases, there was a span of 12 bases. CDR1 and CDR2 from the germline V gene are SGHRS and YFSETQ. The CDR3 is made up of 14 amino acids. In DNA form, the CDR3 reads TGCGCCAGCAGCTCCCGGACTGATACCTACGAGCAGTACTTC. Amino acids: CASSSRTDTYEQYF.

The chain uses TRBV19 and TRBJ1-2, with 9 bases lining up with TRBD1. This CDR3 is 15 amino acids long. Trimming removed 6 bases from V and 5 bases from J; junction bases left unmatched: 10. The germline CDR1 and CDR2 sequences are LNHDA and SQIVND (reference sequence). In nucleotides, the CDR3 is TGTGCCAGTAGGAACCCGGGACAGGGTGTGTATGGCTACACCTTC. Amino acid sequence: CASRNPGQGVYGYTF. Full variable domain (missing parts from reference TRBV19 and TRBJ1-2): DGGITQSPKYLFRKEGQNVTLSCEQNLNHDAMYWYRQDPGQGLRLIYYSQIVNDFQKGDIAEGYSVSREKKESFPLTVTSAQKNPTAFYLCASRNPGQGVYGYTFGSGTRLTVV.

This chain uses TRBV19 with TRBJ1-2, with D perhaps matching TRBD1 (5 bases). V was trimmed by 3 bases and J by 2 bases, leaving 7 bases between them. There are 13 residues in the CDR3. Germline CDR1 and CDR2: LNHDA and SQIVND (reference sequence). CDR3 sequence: CASSMGGNYGYTF. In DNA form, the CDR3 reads TGTGCCAGTAGTATGGGGGGGAACTATGGCTACACCTTC.

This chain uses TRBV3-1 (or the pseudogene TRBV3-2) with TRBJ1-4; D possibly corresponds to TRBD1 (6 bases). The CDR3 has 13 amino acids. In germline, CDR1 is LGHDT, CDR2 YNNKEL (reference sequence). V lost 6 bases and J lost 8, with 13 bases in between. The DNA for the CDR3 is TGTGCCAGCAGGGGAGGGGGAGGAGAAAAACTGTTTTTT. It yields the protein CASRGGGGEKLFF.

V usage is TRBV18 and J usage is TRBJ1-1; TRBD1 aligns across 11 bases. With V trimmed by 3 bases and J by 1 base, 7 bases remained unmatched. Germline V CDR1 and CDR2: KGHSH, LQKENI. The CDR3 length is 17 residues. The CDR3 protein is CASSPPGQGGKNTEAFF. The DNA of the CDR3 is TGTGCCAGCTCACCCCCGGGACAGGGGGGGAAGAACACTGAAGCTTTCTTT.

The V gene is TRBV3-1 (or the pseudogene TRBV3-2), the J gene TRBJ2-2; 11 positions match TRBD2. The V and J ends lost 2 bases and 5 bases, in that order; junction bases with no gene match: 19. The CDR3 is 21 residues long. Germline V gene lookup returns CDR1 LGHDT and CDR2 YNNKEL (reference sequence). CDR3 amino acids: CASSQFPSRLAGSRGTGELFF. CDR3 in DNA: TGTGCCAGCAGCCAATTTCCGTCGAGACTAGCGGGGTCGCGGGGGACCGGGGAGCTGTTTTTT.